This TCR beta chain was observed in a study of response to subunit inactivated influenza vaccine. As to this clonotype: Its antigen is unknown.

Broader study findings: Authors suggested each seasonal flu vaccination may recruit only limited numbers of new T cells.

Germline V lookup: CDR1 MNHNS, CDR2 SASEGT. V lost 5 bases and J lost 5, with 16 bases in between. The CDR3 has 15 amino acids. TCRdb recomputed calls from the RT-PCR reads with MiXCR, one row per CDR3 protein. In the table there are about 780,000 distinct CDR3 sequences, about a fifth of which are singletons. This material consisted of PBMCs from blood, taken roughly 5 days after vaccination. The receptor's source is a man in his forties or fifties who received an inactivated influenza vaccine. V is TRBV6-1 and J is TRBJ2-1, with D unresolved. Here the CDR3 reads CASSKTLVKHNEQFF. The DNA for the CDR3 is TGTGCCAGCAGTAAGACTCTGGTTAAGCACAATGAGCAGTTCTTC.